This entry lists 20 T cell receptor beta chains sequenced from one sample in a study of blood T cells in healthy people across ages. Alongside a J-beta primer mix, a sample-barcoded 5' primer served in a second PCR lasting roughly 6 to 12 cycles. TCRdb independently ran MiXCR on the 5' RACE reads; one entry per CDR3 protein. This table holds fewer than 1,200,000 distinct CDR3 sequences, less than 25% found once. These data were also reused for a study on T cells of mothers and their children.

Sequenced: blood. These receptors originate from a girl under 10 years old in good health.

This clonotype came up a few times. This rearrangement joins TRBV5-1 to TRBJ2-3, with 11 bases that match TRBD2. After removal of 3 bases from V and 2 bases from J, the junction contained 5 bases not matched to a gene. CDR1 is SGHRS and CDR2 is YFSETQ in the germline V gene. This CDR3 spans 16 amino acids. The CDR3 sequence: CASSSPSGRTTDTQYF. As DNA, the CDR3 is TGCGCCAGCAGCTCCCCTAGCGGGAGGACCACAGATACGCAGTATTTT.

There are a few counts of this clonotype. V and J are TRBV27 and TRBJ1-2; D is unresolved. The V end lost 6 bases, the J end lost 4 bases, and 18 bases lay between the germline ends. The CDR3 consists of 15 residues. Germline V gene sequence: CDR1 MNHEY, CDR2 SMNVEV (reference sequence). The CDR3 loop is CASSPGPTNLYGYTF. The CDR3 DNA is TGTGCCAGCAGCCCCGGACCCACTAACCTCTATGGCTACACCTTC.

This clonotype showed up just a few times. V and J are TRBV29-1 and TRBJ1-2, with D perhaps TRBD1 (5 bases). The CDR3 extends over 15 amino acids. Deletions cut 2 bases from V and 1 base from J, with 14 bases between. Germline V gene lookup returns CDR1 SQVTM and CDR2 ANQGSEA. The CDR3 loop is CSVESEGIGNYGYTF. CDR3 bases: TGCAGCGTTGAATCCGAGGGGATTGGTAACTATGGCTACACCTTC.

This clonotype was found a few times. The genes are TRBV4-1 and TRBJ1-4; no clear D gene. The CDR3 length is 17 residues. Trimming took off 4 bases at V and 2 bases at J, with 17 bases between the two ends. The germline CDR1 and CDR2 sequences are MGHRA and YSYEKL. The CDR3 reads CASSPTDGRSTNEKLFF. The CDR3 bases are TGCGCCAGCAGCCCGACCGACGGACGGTCGACTAATGAAAAACTGTTTTTT.

This clonotype was picked up a small number of times. V usage is TRBV24-1 and J usage is TRBJ1-1; D gene uncertain. This CDR3 has 14 amino acids. The ends were cut back, 4 bases at V and 1 base at J, with 9 bases in the middle. Looked up from germline, CDR1 is KGHDR and CDR2 is SFDVKD. For the CDR3, the DNA is TGTGCCACCAGTGACGGACTCCCGAACACTGAAGCTTTCTTT. Amino acid sequence: CATSDGLPNTEAFF.

The CDR3: CASSVASGGAYNEQFF. The CDR3 DNA reads as TGTGCCAGCAGTGTAGCTAGCGGAGGAGCGTACAATGAGCAGTTCTTC. The chain has TRBV28 and TRBJ2-1; 7 nucleotides agree with TRBD2. Unmatched junction bases numbered 11, after V lost 5 bases and J lost 4 bases. Germline V gene sequence: CDR1 MDHEN, CDR2 SYDVKM. This CDR3 is built from 16 residues.

This clonotype has only a few counts. The chain couples TRBV12-5 to TRBJ1-2, with D perhaps TRBD1 (5 bases). Looked up from germline, CDR1 is LGHNT and CDR2 is FRNRAP. With 3 bases removed from V and 0 bases from J, the gap between germline ends came to 8 bases. This CDR3 has 14 amino acids. CDR3 sequence (DNA): TGTGCTAGTGGTTTCGGCAGGGCTAACTATGGCTACACCTTC. It yields the protein CASGFGRANYGYTF. The full variable domain, its missing parts supplied by reference TRBV12-5 and TRBJ1-2, is DARVTQTPRHKVTEMGQEVTMRCQPILGHNTVFWYRQTMMQGLELLAYFRNRAPLDDSGMPKDRFSAEMPDATLATLKIQPSEPRDSAVYFCASGFGRANYGYTFGSGTRLTVV.

This clonotype was seen a handful of times. The chain recombines TRBV7-2 with TRBJ1-1, with no clear D. Germline V gene data show CDR1 as SGHTA and CDR2 as FQGNSA. The CDR3 contains 14 residues. Trimming removed 1 base at V and 4 bases at J, with 10 bases between. This CDR3 reads CASSLVEGFTEAFF. CDR3 DNA sequence: TGTGCCAGCAGCTTAGTGGAGGGCTTCACTGAAGCTTTCTTT.

V is TRBV6-1 and J is TRBJ1-1; D not certain. Trimming removed 3 bases from V and 11 bases from J, with 16 bases in between. This CDR3 is built from 13 residues. In germline, CDR1 is MNHNS, CDR2 SASEGT. The DNA of the CDR3 is TGTGCCAGCAGTGATTGGAGCGTCCTGGGGGCTTTCTTT. It codes for CASSDWSVLGAFF.

This clonotype was seen a handful of times. This chain links TRBV20-1 with TRBJ2-7, with a tentative D call TRBD1 (6 bases). The V end was cut by 5 bases, the J end by 0 bases, with 14 bases between. Germline loops: CDR1 DFQATT, CDR2 SNEGSKA (reference sequence). This CDR3 spans 14 amino acids. CDR3 amino acids: CSASDRIGSYEQYF. In DNA form, the CDR3 reads TGCAGTGCTTCAGACAGGATAGGCTCCTACGAGCAGTACTTC.

The sample holds many counts of this clonotype. This rearrangement joins TRBV11-2 to TRBJ2-5, with D perhaps matching TRBD2 (6 bases). The J call may not be correct, given that the DNA end is closer to TRBJ2-1. The CDR3 consists of 15 residues. Per the germline V gene, CDR1 is SGHAT and CDR2 is FQNNGV. The CDR3 sequence: CASSWRAGPPAPQFF. Here the CDR3 DNA reads TGTGCCAGCAGCTGGAGGGCAGGGCCCCCGGCCCCTCAGTTCTTC.

There are a few counts of this clonotype. This chain links TRBV6-1 with TRBJ2-1; possibly TRBD1 for D (6 bases). V dropped 5 bases and J dropped 7 bases, with 12 bases sitting between them. Per the germline V gene, CDR1 is MNHNS and CDR2 is SASEGT. The CDR3 spans 13 residues. CDR3 region: CASSPYQGNEQFF. CDR3 DNA sequence: TGTGCCAGCAGTCCCTACCAGGGGAATGAGCAGTTCTTC.

V is TRBV7-8 and J is TRBJ2-7; 9 bases fit TRBD1. The length of the CDR3 is 15 residues. V shed 4 bases, J shed 4 bases, and the junction held 8 bases outside the gene matches. Per germline, CDR1 SGHVS and CDR2 FQNEAQ. The CDR3 reads CASSSSGTGFYEQYF. In DNA form, the CDR3 reads TGTGCCAGCAGCTCTTCCGGGACAGGGTTTTACGAGCAGTACTTC.

This clonotype was detected once. The chain uses TRBV28 and TRBJ2-5; D gene uncertain. The DNA matches TRBJ2-1 better at its end, which makes the J call doubtful. CDR1 is MDHEN, CDR2 SYDVKM, per germline. The CDR3 length is 16 residues. The CDR3 reads CASSPLRATPHHEQFF. In DNA, the CDR3 is TGTGCCAGCAGTCCCCTCCGGGCTACCCCCCATCATGAGCAGTTCTTC.

This rearrangement joins TRBV7-9 to TRBJ2-5; 7 bases line up with TRBD1. This CDR3 contains 15 residues. V gave up 5 bases and J gave up 3 bases; unmatched junction bases: 9. Germline V gives CDR1 SEHNR, CDR2 FQNEAQ (reference sequence). CDR3 in amino acids: CASSPPGQPEETQYF. CDR3 DNA: TGTGCCAGCAGCCCCCCGGGACAGCCCGAAGAGACCCAGTACTTC.

This clonotype has only a few counts. The V gene is TRBV29-1, the J gene TRBJ2-1, with D hard to call. This CDR3 is 13 amino acids long. Germline lookup yields CDR1 SQVTM and CDR2 ANQGSEA. The V gene lost 7 bases and the J gene lost 5 bases, with 15 bases spanning the gap. The DNA for the CDR3 is TGCAGCGGAACCTCACTGGCAGACAATGAGCAGTTCTTC. Translating gives CSGTSLADNEQFF.

V gene TRBV7-6 combines with J gene TRBJ2-5; a weak D match, TRBD2 (5 bases). CDR1 and CDR2 from the germline V gene are SGHVS and FNYEAQ. V was clipped by 3 bases and J by 11 bases, with 19 bases between them. This CDR3 has 14 residues. The CDR3 DNA follows: TGTGCCAGCAGCTTCGAGGCCGATTCCTGGGAGCAGTACTTC. Translating gives CASSFEADSWEQYF.

The rearrangement joins TRBV20-1 to TRBJ2-2, with 7 bases aligning to TRBD1. The CDR3 totals 14 residues. The trim removed 4 bases at V and 6 bases at J, leaving 8 bases unmatched. CDR1 is DFQATT and CDR2 is SNEGSKA in the germline V gene (reference sequence). DNA for the CDR3: TGCAGTGCTAAAATTTCTAGGGGGCCCGGGGAGCTGTTTTTT. It translates to CSAKISRGPGELFF.

This clonotype appeared a few times. The rearrangement uses TRBV28 and TRBJ2-7, with D hard to call. The length of the CDR3 is 14 residues. Looked up from germline, CDR1 is MDHEN and CDR2 is SYDVKM. V lost 2 bases and J 2 bases, leaving 10 bases between the germline ends. In DNA form, the CDR3 reads TGTGCCAGCAGTTTAATGCAGGAAACCTACGAGCAGTACTTC. This translates into CASSLMQETYEQYF.

The rearrangement links TRBV2 to TRBJ1-4; perhaps TRBD1 as D (5 bases). This CDR3 has 14 residues. Per germline, CDR1 SNHLY and CDR2 FYNNEI. The V end was cut by 7 bases, the J end by 8 bases, with 17 bases between. CDR3 DNA: TGTGCCAGCACTGGGGGGGTCCTTGGAGAAAAACTGTTTTTT. The encoded protein is CASTGGVLGEKLFF.